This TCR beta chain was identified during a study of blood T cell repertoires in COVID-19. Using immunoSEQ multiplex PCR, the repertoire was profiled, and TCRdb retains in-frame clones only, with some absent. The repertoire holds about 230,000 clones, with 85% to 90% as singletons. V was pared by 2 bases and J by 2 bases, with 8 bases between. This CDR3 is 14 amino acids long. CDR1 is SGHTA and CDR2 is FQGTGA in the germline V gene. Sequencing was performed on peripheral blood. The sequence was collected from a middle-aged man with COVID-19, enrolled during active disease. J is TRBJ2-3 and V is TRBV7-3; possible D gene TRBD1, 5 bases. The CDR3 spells CASSLVGVTDTQYF. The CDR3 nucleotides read TGTGCCAGCAGCTTAGTAGGGGTCACAGATACGCAGTATTTT.